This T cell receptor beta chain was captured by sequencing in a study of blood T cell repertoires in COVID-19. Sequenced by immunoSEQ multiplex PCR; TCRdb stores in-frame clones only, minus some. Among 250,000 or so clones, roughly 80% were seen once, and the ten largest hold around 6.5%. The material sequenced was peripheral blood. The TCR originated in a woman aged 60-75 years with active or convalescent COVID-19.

The CDR3 loop reads CASSSGQGARTNEKLFF. In nucleotides, the CDR3 is TGCGCCAGCAGCTCGGGACAGGGGGCCAGGACTAATGAAAAACTGTTTTTT. V is TRBV5-1 and J is TRBJ1-4; 12 positions agree with TRBD1. Germline V gene sequence: CDR1 SGHRS, CDR2 YFSETQ. The CDR3 is made up of 17 amino acids. V was pared by 3 bases and J by 2 bases, with 5 bases of the junction left unmatched.